This T cell receptor beta chain was recorded in a study of beta chain features in type 1 diabetes. V was clipped by 5 bases and J by 0 bases, with 9 bases between them. The CDR3 has 14 amino acids. Per germline, CDR1 MNHEY and CDR2 SVGAGI. Details on this clone: Antigen specificity is unknown.

Study-level findings and limits: Patients with Type 1 diabetes showed moderately but significantly shorter TCRB CDR3s in all four CD4+ subsets. Lower insertion and higher deletion counts appeared at VDJ junctions in type 1 diabetes patients.

The isolated RNA, all of it, was reverse transcribed, so expressed TCRB transcripts were what got sequenced. The assay was immunoSEQ multiplex PCR, and TCRdb's table has in-frame clones only and misses some. The sample has under 400,000 clones; around 12% are singletons. The source of this sequence is a woman aged 18-29 years with type 1 diabetes. The chain combines TRBV6-5 with TRBJ2-3; unclear D gene. Sequencing input: naive CD4+ T cells from blood. CDR3 nucleotides: TGTGCCAGCAGTCCACAGCCTAGCACAGATACGCAGTATTTT. Its translation is CASSPQPSTDTQYF.